This T cell receptor beta chain was sequenced in a study of blood T cell repertoires in COVID-19. Study in general: COVID-19 samples, acute and convalescent, were from the United States, Italy and Spain. The cDNA or gDNA used as material had been derived from T cells, B-cell-depleted T cells, or PBMCs.

Sequencing used immunoSEQ multiplex PCR; TCRdb keeps in-frame clones, though not all of them. The data show approximately 250,000 clones, under 95% seen once. There are 14 residues in the CDR3. Germline CDR1 and CDR2: SGDLS and YYNGEE. V dropped 4 bases and J dropped 6; count of bases not matched to a gene: 9. This clone appeared a single time. Study members were between roughly 18 and 100 years old and lived in 24 US regions. Participants had their cohort set by participant-reported clinical history. The chain employs TRBV9 and TRBJ1-1; 7 nucleotides align to TRBD1. Material: PBMCs or T cells enriched from blood (not recorded which). This TCR came from a man aged 35-49 years who had been exposed to COVID-19. The CDR3: CASSYRQGGPEAFF. In DNA form, the CDR3 reads TGTGCCAGCAGCTACCGACAGGGCGGCCCTGAAGCTTTCTTT.